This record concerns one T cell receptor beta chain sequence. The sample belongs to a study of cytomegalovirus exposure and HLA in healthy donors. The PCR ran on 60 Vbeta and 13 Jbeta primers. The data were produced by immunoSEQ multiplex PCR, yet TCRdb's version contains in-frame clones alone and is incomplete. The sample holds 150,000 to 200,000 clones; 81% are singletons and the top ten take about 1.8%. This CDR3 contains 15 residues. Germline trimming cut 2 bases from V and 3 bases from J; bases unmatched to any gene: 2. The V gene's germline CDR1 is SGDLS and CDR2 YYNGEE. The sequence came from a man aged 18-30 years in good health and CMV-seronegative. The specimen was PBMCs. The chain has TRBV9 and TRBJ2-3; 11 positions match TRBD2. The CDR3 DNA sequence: TGTGCCAGCAGCGTTTGGACTAGCGGGACAGATACGCAGTATTTT. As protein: CASSVWTSGTDTQYF.